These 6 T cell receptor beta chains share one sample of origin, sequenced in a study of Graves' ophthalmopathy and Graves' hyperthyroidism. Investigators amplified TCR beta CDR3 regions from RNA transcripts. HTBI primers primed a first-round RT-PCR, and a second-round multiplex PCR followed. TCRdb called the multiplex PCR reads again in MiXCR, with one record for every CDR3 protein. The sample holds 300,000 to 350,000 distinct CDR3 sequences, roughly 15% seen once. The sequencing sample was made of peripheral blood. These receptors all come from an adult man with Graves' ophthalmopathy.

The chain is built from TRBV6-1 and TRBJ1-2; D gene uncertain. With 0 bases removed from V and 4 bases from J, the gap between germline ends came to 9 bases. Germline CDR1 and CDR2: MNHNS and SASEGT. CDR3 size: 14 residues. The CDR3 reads CASSEAPTVYGYTF. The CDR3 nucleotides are TGTGCCAGCAGTGAAGCTCCCACCGTCTATGGCTACACCTTC.

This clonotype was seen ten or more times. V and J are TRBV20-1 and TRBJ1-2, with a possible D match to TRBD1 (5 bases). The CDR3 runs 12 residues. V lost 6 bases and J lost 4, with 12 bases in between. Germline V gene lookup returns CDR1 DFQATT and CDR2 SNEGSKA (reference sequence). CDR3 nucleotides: TGCAGTGCCGGGACGGAAAGCTATGGCTACACCTTC. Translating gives CSAGTESYGYTF.

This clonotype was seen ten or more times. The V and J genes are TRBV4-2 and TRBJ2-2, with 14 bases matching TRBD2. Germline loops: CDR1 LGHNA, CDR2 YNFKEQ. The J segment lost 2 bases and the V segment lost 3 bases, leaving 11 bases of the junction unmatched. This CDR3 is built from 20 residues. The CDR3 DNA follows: TGTGCCAGCAGCCAGAAGTTCCCAGGGACTAGCGGGGGAAACACCGGGGAGCTGTTTTTT. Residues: CASSQKFPGTSGGNTGELFF.

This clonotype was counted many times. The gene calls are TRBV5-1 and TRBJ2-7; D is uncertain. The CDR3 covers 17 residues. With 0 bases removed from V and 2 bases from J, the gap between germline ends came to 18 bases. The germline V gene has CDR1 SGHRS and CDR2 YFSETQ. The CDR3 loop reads CASSLDHPPAATYEQYF. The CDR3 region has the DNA TGCGCCAGCAGCTTGGACCATCCTCCGGCGGCAACCTACGAGCAGTACTTC. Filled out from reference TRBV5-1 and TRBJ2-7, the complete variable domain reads KAGVTQTPRYLIKTRGQQVTLSCSPISGHRSVSWYQQTPGQGLQFLFEYFSETQRNKGNFPGRFSGRQFSNSRSEMNVSTLELGDSALYLCASSLDHPPAATYEQYFGPGTRLTVT.

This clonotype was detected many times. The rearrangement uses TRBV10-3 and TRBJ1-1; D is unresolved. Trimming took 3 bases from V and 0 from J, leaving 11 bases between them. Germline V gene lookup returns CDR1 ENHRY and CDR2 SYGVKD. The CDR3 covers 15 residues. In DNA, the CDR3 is TGTGCCATCAGTGAAAGGGTGTCGTTGAACACTGAAGCTTTCTTT. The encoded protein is CAISERVSLNTEAFF.

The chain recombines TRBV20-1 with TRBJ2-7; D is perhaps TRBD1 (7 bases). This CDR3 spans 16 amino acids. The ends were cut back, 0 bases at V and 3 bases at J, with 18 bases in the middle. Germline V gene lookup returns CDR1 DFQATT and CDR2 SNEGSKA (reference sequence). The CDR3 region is CSARELQGGDYYEQYF. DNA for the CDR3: TGCAGTGCTAGAGAGCTCCAGGGGGGCGACTACTACGAGCAGTACTTC.